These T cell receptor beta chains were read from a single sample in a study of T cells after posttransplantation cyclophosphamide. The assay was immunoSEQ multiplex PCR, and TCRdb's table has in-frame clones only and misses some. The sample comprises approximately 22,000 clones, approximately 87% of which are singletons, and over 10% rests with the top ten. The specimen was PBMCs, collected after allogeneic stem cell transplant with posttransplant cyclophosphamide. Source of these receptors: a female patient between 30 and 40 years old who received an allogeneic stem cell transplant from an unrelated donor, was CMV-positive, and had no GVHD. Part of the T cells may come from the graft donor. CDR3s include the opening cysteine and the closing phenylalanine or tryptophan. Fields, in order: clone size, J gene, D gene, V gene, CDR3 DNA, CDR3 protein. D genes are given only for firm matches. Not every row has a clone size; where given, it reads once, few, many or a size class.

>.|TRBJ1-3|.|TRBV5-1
TGCGCCAGCAGCTTGGAACAGAGCTCTGGAAACACCATATATTTT
CASSLEQSSGNTIYF
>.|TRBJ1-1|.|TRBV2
TGTGCCAGCAGTGACCCGGGGAAAACTGAAGCTTTCTTT
CASSDPGKTEAFF
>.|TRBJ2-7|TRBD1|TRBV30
TGTGCCTGGAGTGTCCTCCGCACAGGGGGCCCATACGAGCAGTACTTC
CAWSVLRTGGPYEQYF
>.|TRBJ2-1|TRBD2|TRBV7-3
TGTGCCAGCAGCTCAAGCGGGGGCTCTTTGAATGAGCAGTTCTTC
CASSSSGGSLNEQFF
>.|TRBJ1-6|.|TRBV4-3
TGCGCCAGCAGCCGGAAACAGGATTCACCCCTCCACTTT
CASSRKQDSPLHF
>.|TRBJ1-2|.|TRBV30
TGTGCCTGGAGTCCCCTTAATTACTATAACTATGGCTACACCTTC
CAWSPLNYYNYGYTF
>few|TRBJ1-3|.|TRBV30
TGTGCCTGGAGAAATGAAGCTGCTCTGGGAAACACCATATATTTT
CAWRNEAALGNTIYF
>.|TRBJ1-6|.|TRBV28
TGTGCCAGCAGTTTATTTGTCTCCTATAATTCCCCCCTCCACTTT
CASSLFVSYNSPLHF
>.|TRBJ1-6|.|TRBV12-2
TGTGCAAGTCGCTTATTAAAGGAGATAGGGGTTAATTCACCCCTCCACTTT
CASRLLKEIGVNSPLHF
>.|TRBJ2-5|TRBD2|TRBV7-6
TGTGCCAGCAGCGGGCCGGGACTAGCCCAAGAGACCCAGTACTTC
CASSGPGLAQETQYF
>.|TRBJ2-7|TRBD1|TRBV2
TGTGCCAGCAGGTGGGTCCGGGACAGGATCTACGAGCAGTACTTC
CASRWVRDRIYEQYF
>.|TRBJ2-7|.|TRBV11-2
TGTGCCAGCAGCTTCGGGATCAGCTCCTACGAGCAGTACTTC
CASSFGISSYEQYF
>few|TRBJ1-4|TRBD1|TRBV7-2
TGTGCCAGCAGCGATGGACAGGGGAGTGAAAAACTGTTTTTT
CASSDGQGSEKLFF
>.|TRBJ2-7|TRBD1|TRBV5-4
TGTGCCAGCAGCTTGGTTGCCGTAACAGGGGGGCGCGCCGAGCAGTACTTC
CASSLVAVTGGRAEQYF
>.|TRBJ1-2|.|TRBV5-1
TGCGCCAGCAGCTTCGGGGAGAACTATGGCTACACCTTC
CASSFGENYGYTF
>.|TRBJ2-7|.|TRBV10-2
TGCGCCAGCACGGGGAACTCCTACGAGCAGTACTTC
CASTGNSYEQYF
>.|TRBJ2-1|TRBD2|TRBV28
TGTGCCAGCAGTTTATGGCGACTAGCGGGGGCTTACAATGAGCAGTTCTTC
CASSLWRLAGAYNEQFF